This T cell receptor beta chain was retrieved from a study of shared clonotypes between healthy human individuals. Negatively enriched CD4+ T cells were divided by CD45RA into naive and memory. Germline V CDR1 and CDR2: KGHSH, LQKENI. The CDR3 is 14 amino acids. The V and J ends lost 4 bases and 1 base respectively, with 10 bases between them. TCRdb keeps only in-frame clones here, not all; method: immunoSEQ multiplex PCR. The profile covers approximately 640,000 clones, with about two thirds appearing a single time and about 1.7% taken by the ten largest. The TCR originated in a woman under 40 in good health. The J gene is TRBJ1-1, the V gene TRBV18; possibly TRBD1 for D (6 bases). Sequencing was done on a sample of memory CD4+ T cells sorted from blood. As to subset: CD45RA-negative fraction. CDR3 residues: CASSQGGPNTEAFF. The CDR3 coding sequence is TGTGCCAGCTCACAGGGGGGTCCGAACACTGAAGCTTTCTTT. The full variable domain, completed using reference TRBV18 and TRBJ1-1, is NAGVMQNPRHLVRRRGQEARLRCSPMKGHSHVYWYRQLPEEGLKFMVYLQKENIIDESGMPKERFSAEFPKEGPSILRIQQVVRGDSAAYFCASSQGGPNTEAFFGQGTRLTVV.